A single sample is the source of the 13 T cell receptor beta chains below, sequenced in a study of T cells after yellow fever vaccination. TCRdb re-called the 5' RACE reads with MiXCR, one entry per CDR3 protein. The sample carries some 240,000 distinct CDR3 sequences, 2.5% to 3.5% recorded once. The sequencing here drew on CD4+ T cells sorted from PBMCs, taken 10 days after the yellow fever booster vaccination. The receptors come from a man in his late teens or twenties who received the YFV17D yellow fever vaccine.

In its sample, this clonotype was seen many times. This chain joins TRBV11-2 and TRBJ2-3; 7 positions match TRBD2. After removal of 1 base from V and 2 bases from J, the junction contained 6 bases not matched to a gene. CDR1 is SGHAT, CDR2 FQNNGV, per germline. This CDR3 comprises 16 residues. The CDR3 DNA sequence: TGTGCCAGCAGCTTAGGGACCCTAGCGGTCACAGATACGCAGTATTTT. This gives the protein CASSLGTLAVTDTQYF.

This clonotype came up a few times. The chain uses TRBV20-1 and TRBJ2-5, with 9 bases fitting TRBD1. The V gene end was trimmed by 6 bases and the J gene end by 2 bases; junction bases not matched to a gene: 4. The length of the CDR3 is 13 residues. Looked up from germline, CDR1 is DFQATT and CDR2 is SNEGSKA (reference sequence). DNA for the CDR3: TGCAGTGCCGACAGGGGGACACAAGAGACCCAGTACTTC. Its translation: CSADRGTQETQYF.

V and J are TRBV15 and TRBJ2-5, with 9 bases that match TRBD1. Germline CDR1 is LNHNV and CDR2 is YYDKDF (reference sequence). The V and J ends lost 7 bases and 5 bases, in that order; junction bases with no gene match: 5. This CDR3 region has 13 residues. CDR3 protein: CATTNRGLETQYF. In nucleotides, the CDR3 is TGTGCCACCACCAACAGGGGGCTGGAGACCCAGTACTTC.

This clonotype was detected ten times or more. The J gene is TRBJ2-3, the V gene TRBV9; D perhaps matches TRBD2 (6 bases). CDR3 size: 12 residues. Trimming cost V 2 bases and J 9 bases, with 10 bases left between them. Germline lookup yields CDR1 SGDLS and CDR2 YYNGEE. The CDR3 reads CASSVGTGTQYF. CDR3 in DNA: TGTGCCAGCAGCGTCGGGACTGGCACGCAGTATTTT.

This clonotype occurred a few times. The chain couples TRBV6-5 to TRBJ2-6, with a weak D call TRBD1 (5 bases). CDR1 and CDR2 from the germline V gene are MNHEY and SVGAGI. The germline V and J ends were trimmed by 4 bases and 1 base, with 14 bases remaining between them. The CDR3 is 17 residues long. The CDR3 loop is CASSFTPQGSGANVLTF. The CDR3 coding sequence is TGTGCCAGCAGTTTCACCCCCCAGGGTTCTGGGGCCAACGTCCTGACTTTC.

This clonotype was picked up a small number of times. J is TRBJ2-1 and V is TRBV20-1; possibly TRBD1 for D (6 bases). V was cut by 5 bases and J by 8 bases, with 16 bases left in between. This CDR3 spans 13 amino acids. Per germline, CDR1 DFQATT and CDR2 SNEGSKA (reference sequence). CDR3 in DNA: TGCAGTGCTCTTACAAACAGGGCTGATGAGCAGTTCTTC. This sequence encodes CSALTNRADEQFF.

The table lists this clonotype with many counts. The rearrangement links TRBV12-3 or TRBV12-4 to TRBJ2-5, with D maybe TRBD1 (5 bases). The CDR3 extends over 14 amino acids. V was shortened by 8 bases and J by 2 bases, with 15 bases between the two germline ends. CDR3 DNA: TGTGCCAGCCACCCCAGGGCTTCACAAGAGACCCAGTACTTC. Encoded protein: CASHPRASQETQYF.

There are many counts of this clonotype. The chain combines TRBV12-3 or TRBV12-4 with TRBJ1-2; TRBD1 matches at 8 bases. J was trimmed by 4 bases and V by 6 bases; bases with no gene match: 10. This CDR3 spans 15 amino acids. In DNA form, the CDR3 reads TGTGCCAGCAGCCGGACAGGGAGAGAGGGCTATGGCTACACCTTC. Translation: CASSRTGREGYGYTF.

This clonotype was seen a handful of times. The rearrangement joins TRBV6-5 to TRBJ1-5, with D perhaps TRBD1 (6 bases). Germline CDR1 reads MNHEY; CDR2 reads SVGAGI. The CDR3 is 15 amino acids. The germline V and J ends were trimmed by 6 bases and 1 base, with 13 bases remaining between them. CDR3 nucleotide sequence: TGTGCCAGCAGGAAGGACACAGGGAGCAATCAGCCCCAGCATTTT. Its protein is CASRKDTGSNQPQHF.

This clonotype was counted many times. This chain joins TRBV25-1 and TRBJ2-5; D unclear. V was shortened by 3 bases and J by 0 bases, with 5 bases between the two germline ends. The CDR3 runs to 13 residues. CDR1 MGHDK and CDR2 SYGVNS come from the germline V gene. CDR3 DNA: TGTGCCAGCAGTGACAGGAACCAAGAGACCCAGTACTTC. The encoded protein is CASSDRNQETQYF.

This clonotype was counted many times. V gene TRBV7-7 combines with J gene TRBJ2-3; D is possibly TRBD2 (7 bases). The CDR3 spans 14 residues. Germline loops: CDR1 SSHAT, CDR2 FNYEAQ (reference sequence). The V end was cut by 1 base, the J end by 5 bases, with 10 bases between. The CDR3 region has the DNA TGTGCCAGCAGCTTAGGCGGGGGCGTAGATACGCAGTATTTT. Translated: CASSLGGGVDTQYF.

This clonotype was picked up a small number of times. This chain connects TRBV7-9 to TRBJ2-7; D is possibly TRBD2 (7 bases). The germline CDR1 and CDR2 sequences are SEHNR and FQNEAQ (reference sequence). The V end lost 5 bases, the J end lost 5 bases, and 13 bases lay between the germline ends. The CDR3 extends over 13 amino acids. Here the CDR3 reads CASSLGEGDEQYF. CDR3 in DNA: TGTGCCAGCAGCCTAGGGGAGGGGGACGAGCAGTACTTC. The whole variable domain, remainder taken from reference TRBV7-9 and TRBJ2-7, is DTGVSQNPRHKITKRGQNVTFRCDPISEHNRLYWYRQTLGQGPEFLTYFQNEAQLEKSRLLSDRFSAERPKGSFSTLEIQRTEQGDSAMYLCASSLGEGDEQYFGPGTRLTVT.

This rearrangement joins TRBV7-3 to TRBJ1-1, with D maybe TRBD1 (6 bases). CDR1 and CDR2 (germline): SGHTA, FQGTGA. The germline V and J ends were trimmed by 6 bases and 1 base, with 9 bases remaining between them. The CDR3 consists of 13 residues. The CDR3 loop reads CASRGTPNTEAFF. CDR3 DNA sequence: TGTGCCAGCAGGGGGACACCGAACACTGAAGCTTTCTTT.